This TCR beta chain was recovered during a study of human T cells and chemical hapten exposure. This clonotype was seen ten or more times. Described time point: patch test 1, 2 weeks after DPC sensitization. Treatment of the sample: therapeutic diphenylcyclopropenone sensitization with weekly scalp DPC. One entry per CDR3 protein, called by TCRdb with MiXCR from the RACE reads. The data show around 110,000 distinct CDR3 sequences, over 10% seen once. The TCR comes from a woman in her fifties or sixties with alopecia areata. Some clones in this sample may be carry-over from other donors' samples. The specimen was whole blood, collected in connection with sensitization to the hapten diphenylcyclopropenone (DPC).

Written as DNA, the CDR3 is TGCAGCGTTGGTGACGGGAGCTCCTACGAGCAGTACTTC. The encoded protein is CSVGDGSSYEQYF. The chain employs TRBV29-1 and TRBJ2-7; possible D gene TRBD2, 6 bases. The CDR3 is 13 residues long. V was trimmed by 4 bases and J by 0 bases, leaving 10 bases between them. Germline CDR1 and CDR2: SQVTM and ANQGSEA.